This T cell receptor (beta chain) was profiled in a study of T cell responses to AZD1222 COVID-19 vaccine. TCRdb's copy holds only in-frame clones and misses some; the assay was immunoSEQ multiplex PCR. Of about 130,000 clones detected, about nine tenths appear once; the ten largest clones hold about 7%. This clone occurred once. What it binds is unknown. Per germline, CDR1 MGHRA and CDR2 YSYEKL. This CDR3 has 14 residues. V lost 4 bases to trimming and J lost 5 bases, with 14 bases between them. General study results and limits: Repertoires were collected only later (after the peak T cell response had occurred). Baseline testing showed seropositivity in only six or seven AZD1222 recipients. Targets within unmutated variant regions were reportedly found for nearly half of spike-specific TCRs. Donors in the cohort were predominantly white British and more often female, and clonal diversity was possibly underestimated.

The input for sequencing was peripheral blood, taken on day 0 of AZD1222 vaccination. This TCR came from an adult in good health. V gene TRBV4-1 combines with J gene TRBJ1-2, with D perhaps matching TRBD1 (5 bases). The chain's CDR3 is CASSPTQTVYGYTF. The CDR3 DNA reads TGCGCCAGCAGCCCTACACAGACAGTGTATGGCTACACCTTC.